This T cell receptor beta chain was identified during a study of radiation and T cells in renal cell carcinoma. Turning to the study itself: Nephrectomy followed 15 Gy stereotactic body radiation by 4 weeks. Study-level points and caveats: From baseline, blood top tumor clonotypes peaked at 2 weeks post-radiation.

This CDR3 comprises 15 residues. V lost 5 bases and J lost 5; bases outside the gene matches: 7. Germline CDR1 is SGHTA and CDR2 is FQGNSA. With respect to this clone: Antigen unknown.

Indicated time point: baseline pretreatment blood. Treatment meaning: 15 Gy SBRT to primary tumor, nephrectomy 4 weeks later. Clones were read by immunoSEQ multiplex PCR, and TCRdb kept only the in-frame ones, dropping some. The sample records about 21,000 clones, around 80% being singletons. The clonotype originates from a man in his sixties with renal cell carcinoma. The starting material was blood, obtained from a patient whose treatment included radiotherapy and nephrectomy. The V and J genes are TRBV7-2 and TRBJ2-7; 12 bases are shared with TRBD2. The CDR3 bases are TGTGCCAGCAGCCAAGGGTCTAGCGGGAGGGACGAGCAGTACTTC. Its translation is CASSQGSSGRDEQYF.